Sequencing of this T cell receptor (beta chain) was carried out in a study of cytomegalovirus exposure and HLA in healthy donors. Study-wide results and caveats: Certain sequence variants were highly shared and formed a cluster, and this cluster was likely a sequencing artifact. Later on, a genetic analysis was performed. It linked a missense variant in DCLRE1C with V- and J-gene trimming of TCR beta. A list of about 160 TCR beta chains associated with cytomegalovirus was given.

A note on this clone: Its antigen is as yet unknown.

Germline V gene data show CDR1 as MNHEY and CDR2 as SMNVEV (reference sequence). The CDR3 is 14 residues long. V was clipped by 4 bases and J by 3 bases; unmatched bases: 3. Researchers ran the PCR with 60 Vbeta and 13 Jbeta primers. Sequencing used immunoSEQ multiplex PCR; TCRdb keeps in-frame clones, though not all of them. The repertoire holds fewer than 130,000 clones, with about 80% as singletons. Donors were ostensibly healthy at sampling, although undocumented immune exposures were probable. Sequencing was carried out using PBMCs. The V gene is TRBV27, the J gene TRBJ2-7; 10 bases align to TRBD1. This receptor was obtained from a man aged 45-65 years in good health and CMV-seropositive. The CDR3 sequence: CASSSRTGGYEQYF. The CDR3 nucleotides are TGTGCCAGCAGTTCCCGGACAGGGGGCTACGAGCAGTACTTC.